This T cell receptor (beta chain) was found in a study of blood T cell repertoires in COVID-19 (dated by TCRdb to the early 2020s). About the full investigation: The collaborator samples originated in the United States, Italy and Spain and spanned the acute and convalescent phases of COVID-19. The samples were drawn from the first 160 participants of the ongoing ImmuneRACE study and from 950 to 1,500 subjects provided by 6 global collaborators. The repertoires were released in a freely available public database intended as a resource for research on the immune response to SARS-CoV-2. Where available, HLA class I and class II types were obtained from metadata supplied by the sample provider rather than from assay-based typing. The dataset comprised deeply sampled blood TCRbeta repertoires from subjects exposed to, actively infected with, or recovered from COVID-19. The material from the prospective study consisted of cDNA or gDNA derived from T cells, B-cell-depleted T cells, or PBMCs. A de-identified subject ID, COVID-19 status, age in years and sex were almost always included in the sample metadata.

TCRbeta CDR3 regions were amplified from genomic DNA using the immunoSEQ Assay, a bias-controlled multiplex PCR. Per the source publication's procedure: Within the assay, amplification of reference gene primers was used to estimate how many nucleated cells each sample contained. Sequence reads were collapsed and filtered to measure the absolute abundance of every unique TCRbeta CDR3 rearrangement. For each sample, productive Simpson clonality was calculated as the square root of Simpson's diversity index across productive rearrangements. TCRdb took over this immuneACCESS table, retaining in-frame rearrangements with V and J assigned. Such tables are incomplete; in checked studies, under half of the missing clones stem from an unresolved V gene, and the remainder is unexplained. V, J and clone size derive from that table, while D and trimming were established from the DNA sequence. For this sample there are hundreds of thousands of clones; roughly 87% appear just once. The ten top clones hold approximately 2% of the sample.

Taken from the germline V gene, the CDR1 and CDR2 loops are SGHAT and FQNNGV. Trimming costs V 0 bases and J 5 bases, and their ends lie 22 bases apart. CDR3 length: 18 amino acids, cysteine to phenylalanine. Left in the record is the CDR3 DNA by itself, 54 bases read in frame from the first base. Overall study outcomes, separate from this receptor: Clinical and demographic metadata were provided uncurated, with the amount varying by source and participant.

On this clone: Its antigen is unknown. No much larger clonotype is one base removed from it; base qualities were not supplied.

Participants in the prospective study were enrolled through a virtual design, were aged roughly 18 to 100 years, and lived in some 24 United States geographic areas. In the prospective study, participants were assigned to cohorts based on the clinical history participants reported in a screening survey and a study questionnaire. In the prospective study, whole blood, serum and a nasopharyngeal or oropharyngeal swab were collected from each participant by mobile phlebotomists. Prospective study participants could optionally give additional blood draws and questionnaires over an approximately 2-month period. Before DNA extraction, prospective study blood samples were shipped either frozen or at room temperature.

The sample was PBMCs or T cells enriched from blood (not recorded which). The TCR sequence derives from a woman aged 18 to 35 with acute COVID-19. The sequence is built from TRBV11-2 and TRBJ1-2; the D gene is unclear. The DNA sequence follows: TGTGCCAGCAGCTTAGACCCGGTTGGAAGGGAGCTACGGTATGGCTACACCTTC. This encodes CASSLDPVGRELRYGYTF.